Following are 3 T cell receptor beta chains from one sample sequenced in a study of T-cell memory formation after mild COVID-19. TCRdb independently ran MiXCR on the 5' RACE reads; one entry per CDR3 protein. This table holds fewer than 150,000 distinct CDR3 sequences, 22% found once. The specimen sequenced was PBMCs or a T cell subset sorted from them (not recorded which). Receptors originate from a man younger than 35 who had mild COVID-19 (a few samples of this study predate the infection). Cell type and time point are not known.

The chain uses TRBV7-9 and TRBJ2-7; 9 nucleotides line up with TRBD1. Germline V gene lookup returns CDR1 SEHNR and CDR2 FQNEAQ (reference sequence). The CDR3 is 11 residues long. J was trimmed by 13 bases and V by 6 bases; bases with no gene match: 7. CDR3 amino acids: CASSLRDREYF. The CDR3 coding sequence is TGTGCCAGCAGTTTACGGGACAGGGAATACTTC.

A word on this clonotype: One end of the junction does not line up with germline, which may come from a read error. The chain is built from TRBV7-7 and TRBJ2-5, with TRBD1 as a possible D gene (6 bases). Germline assignment: CDR1 SSHAT and CDR2 FNYEAQ (reference sequence). The CDR3 covers 13 residues. The DNA for the CDR3 is TGTGCTAGCAGCCGAGGGACACAAGAGACCCAGTACTTC. Translated, it gives CASSRGTQETQYF.

This clonotype appeared a few times. The rearrangement joins TRBV29-1 to TRBJ2-1; 9 positions match TRBD1. V was pared by 6 bases and J by 6 bases, with 12 bases of the junction left unmatched. Per germline, CDR1 SQVTM and CDR2 ANQGSEA. The CDR3 covers 15 residues. CDR3 DNA: TGCAGCGTAGAGACAGGGGGGGCAGCTATCAATGAGCAGTTCTTC. It codes for CSVETGGAAINEQFF.